This TCR beta chain was sequenced during a study of shared clonotypes between healthy human individuals. Findings and limits, study-wide: Rarefaction analysis demonstrated incomplete sorted-subset sequencing notwithstanding large depth.

This clone was detected only once. Antigen unknown. Germline V gene sequence: CDR1 SGHDT, CDR2 YYEEEE. Trimming cost V 0 bases and J 6 bases, with 13 bases left between them. The CDR3 sequence is 15 residues long. Sequencing was performed with immunoSEQ multiplex PCR; in TCRdb, only in-frame clones are kept and a portion is missing. The table includes roughly 2.6 million clones, roughly nine tenths detected once. Caucasian adults living in Nashville, Tennessee, provided all samples. CD4+ cells were split into CD45RA+ naive and CD45RA-negative memory subsets. The receptor's source is a man younger than 30 in good health. V is TRBV5-6 and J is TRBJ2-1; D gene ambiguous. The sample consisted of naive CD4+ T cells sorted from blood. Sample subset: CD45RA+ positively selected. The CDR3 is CASSLARKSSNEQFF. Here the CDR3 DNA reads TGTGCCAGCAGCTTGGCCCGGAAGTCGTCCAATGAGCAGTTCTTC.